This TCR beta chain emerged from a study of cytomegalovirus exposure and HLA in healthy donors listed by TCRdb under 2017. Regarding the research as a whole: According to a later analysis, one platform produced both the 120 validation repertoires and the 666 repertoires of the first cohort. High-throughput TCR immunosequencing, statistical association of individual TCRs with disease status, and machine learning were combined to predict cytomegalovirus infection status. A separate validation cohort of about 110 different subjects was used in addition to the approximately 640-subject first cohort. The study was designed to test whether signatures of past pathogen exposure could be identified by cataloging public T cell receptors. The study at large found these results: The classifier was reported to diagnose cytomegalovirus status with high specificity and sensitivity in both the original and validation cohorts. Subsequent analysis determined that TCRs grouped into clusters in the first cohort also showed a tendency toward co-occurrence across the 120 validation repertoires, and approximately 94% of cluster scores exceeded 0. Most TCR sequences were observed very rarely across donors, whereas some public TCRs were present in many individuals. The authors suggested that the approach could potentially be extended to other disease states and immunological phenotypes. The study gave a list of about 150 TCR beta chains associated with cytomegalovirus. All 110 or so repertoires were used to score co-occurrence in the validation cohort in a later analysis, because that analysis had no HLA typing for the cohort. In vitro tests confirmed that a few of the cytomegalovirus-associated TCR beta chains recognize cytomegalovirus antigens.

The donors were included in the validation cohort of 90 to 150 subjects, a group kept apart from the roughly 670-subject first cohort. Library prep was done by the immunoSEQ multiplex PCR assay. As for the original processing: A statistical classification framework was built to diagnose cytomegalovirus status from the catalog of TCR beta chain sequences. Held by TCRdb, this immuneACCESS table contains in-frame sequences only and omits some clones. Under half of the omission traces to an unresolved V gene where checked; the cause of the rest is unknown. Clone size and the V and J calls come from that table; the DNA yielded D and trimming. This sample holds about 360,000 clones; about nine tenths were observed only once. Of the sample, 0.8% to 0.85% falls within the top ten clones. About this clone itself: Its antigen is still unknown. The input lacks base qualities; no much larger clone sits a single base away.

CDR1 is given as MGHRA and CDR2 as YSYEKL, both from the germline V gene. The CDR3 sequence holds 15 residues, the cysteine and phenylalanine included. Only CDR3 DNA is held: 45 bases, read in frame from base 1. V is cut back by 1 base and J by 4 bases, with 7 bases in the junction unmatched. The sequence was collected from a woman younger than 30 in good health and CMV-seronegative. This chain joins TRBV4-1 to TRBJ2-7; 7 bases in the junction line up with TRBD1. The sample comprised PBMCs. The DNA reads as follows: TGCGCCAGCAGCCAAGGAGGGGGCAGTCTTTACGAGCAGTACTTC. Its protein is CASSQGGGSLYEQYF.